What follows is one T cell receptor beta chain and its context. The table came from immunoSEQ multiplex PCR; TCRdb's copy has only in-frame clones and leaves some out. The repertoire holds about 660,000 clones, with around 87% as singletons. This sample is drawn from a study of shared T cell receptors in the human thymus. The same sample was also studied in work on human thymus T cells. That publication notes: Resections were taken during corrective heart surgery, and the thymus tissue came from these. Biased V and J segment usage appeared in thymus and peripheral blood.

Sequencing was performed on thymocytes. The origin of this receptor is a boy in the first two years of life with a congenital heart defect.

The CDR3 loop is CASVPGQGPDPYEQYF. For the CDR3, the DNA is TGTGCCAGCGTTCCGGGACAGGGGCCAGACCCCTACGAGCAGTACTTC. This chain connects TRBV7-8 to TRBJ2-7, with TRBD1 identical over 10 bases. This CDR3 is 16 amino acids long. The V segment lost 8 bases and the J segment 2 bases; nucleotides outside the gene matches: 12. CDR1 is SGHVS, CDR2 FQNEAQ, per germline. The variable domain in full, completed from reference TRBV7-8 and TRBJ2-7, reads GAGVSQSPRYKVAKRGQDVALRCDPISGHVSLFWYQQALGQGPEFLTYFQNEAQLDKSGLPSDRFFAERPEGSVSTLKIQRTQQEDSAVYLCASVPGQGPDPYEQYFGPGTRLTVT.